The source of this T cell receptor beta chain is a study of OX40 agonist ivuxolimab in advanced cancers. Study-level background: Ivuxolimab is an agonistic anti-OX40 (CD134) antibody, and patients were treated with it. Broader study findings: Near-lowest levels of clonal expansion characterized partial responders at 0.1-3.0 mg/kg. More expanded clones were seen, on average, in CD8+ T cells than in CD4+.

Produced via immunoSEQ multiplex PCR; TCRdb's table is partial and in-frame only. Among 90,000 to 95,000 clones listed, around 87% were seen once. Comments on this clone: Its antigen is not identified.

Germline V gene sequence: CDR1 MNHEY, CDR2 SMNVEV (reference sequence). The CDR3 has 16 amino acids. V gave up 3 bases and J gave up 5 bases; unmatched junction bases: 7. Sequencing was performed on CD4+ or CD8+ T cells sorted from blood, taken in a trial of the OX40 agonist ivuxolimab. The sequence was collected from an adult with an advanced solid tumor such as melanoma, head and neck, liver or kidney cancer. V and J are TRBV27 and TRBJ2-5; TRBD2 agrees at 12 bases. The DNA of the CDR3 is TGTGCCAGCAGTTTGACTAGCGGGAGCAGGGAGGAGACCCAGTACTTC. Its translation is CASSLTSGSREETQYF.